This T cell receptor (beta chain) stems from a study of shared clonotypes between healthy human individuals (dated by TCRdb to about 2020). Notes on the research overall: The cohort included three men and a couple of women between 18 and 49 years of age. Blood TCR repertoires of roughly five healthy adults were deeply sequenced to estimate repertoire size and the extent of clonotype sharing between individuals. For each donor, CD4 naive and CD4 memory were each given three plates, CD8 naive was given two plates, and CD8 memory was given one plate. To increase sequencing depth and limit assay-specific biases, different laboratories used diverse techniques to prepare libraries and sequence TCR repertoires. Leukapheresis yielded between about 0.94 and 8.9 billion PBMCs per donor.

In regard to this clone: No antigen is known for it. Base qualities are not at hand, and no much larger clone is one base apart.

Here is what the overall study found, with its caveats: Incomplete sequencing was indicated by rarefaction of sorted-subset datasets, despite the large sequencing depth. Pairwise subsampling led to the expectation that sequencing depth would affect the degree of clonotype sharing among donors. Naive subsets generally had larger estimated clonotype richness than memory subsets. Sampling was limited to blood, and TCR repertoires in tissue likely differ from TCR repertoires in blood. Sharing across four donors was observed for around 5% of naive CD4, over 3% of naive CD8, around 2.5% of memory CD4, and around 0.4% of memory CD8 clonotypes. Because the study included a small number of donors, the genetic and exposure-history diversity represented was limited. Compared with non-shared clonotypes, the clonotypes found in all four sorted-subset donors had higher generation probabilities.

TCR CDR3 regions were amplified from genomic DNA by multiplex PCR using the deep immunoSEQ assay. Extracted genomic DNA from each cell subset was spread evenly across all wells of several immunoSEQ 96-well plates, with each plate serving as a replicate. For sorted subsets, roughly 200 ng of genomic DNA, equivalent to about 30,000 T cell genomes, went into each replicate PCR. Purified libraries were measured with a Qubit 3.0 fluorometer, size-checked on a Bioanalyzer 2100, and measured again with the KAPA Library Quantification kit. Every immunoSEQ 96-well plate was sequenced on a separate single-read 150-cycle Illumina NextSeq 550 flow cell. For the original study's pipeline: Because the immunoSEQ output included only junctional sequences and no quality scores, the filtering could not be the same as the filtering used for full-length reads. Sequences were annotated with PyIR, a Python wrapper for IgBLAST v1.9, and V/J genes and CDR3 were assigned using IMGT germline references. Any read was removed if the V/J assignment was weak (E-value above 1e-6), the CDR3 was missing, or the read contained stop codons, out-of-frame junctions, or ambiguous translated residues. V3J clonotypes were defined as sequences sharing the same inferred V gene, J gene, and CDR3 amino acid sequence. The percentage overlap between two repertoires was calculated by dividing the number of shared unique clonotypes by the size of the smaller repertoire. Three approaches were used to assess repertoire richness: RTK rarefaction, the Chao1 estimator, and Recon v2.1 estimates of unobserved clonotypes. Generation probabilities for all TCRbeta clonotypes obtained by the gDNA method from several donors were computed using OLGA. Imported from immuneACCESS, the table was reduced by TCRdb to in-frame sequences with V and J called. These copies leave out some clones; in studies compared against another copy, an unresolved V gene accounts for under half, and the cause of the remainder is not known. That table gives V, J and clone size, and the DNA gave D and trimming. Counted in this sample were over 2 million clones; 95% of them appeared once. The top ten clones comprise about 0.13% of the sample.

The donors were healthy, HIV-negative adults with no recently reported acute infections or vaccinations. Every donor was a Caucasian adult residing in Nashville, Tennessee, USA. Magnetic negative selection was used to enrich CD4+ T cells, after which naive cells were positively selected on CD45RA and the negative fraction became the memory subset. Blood was obtained by leukapheresis, after which PBMCs were separated by Ficoll-Histopaque density gradient centrifugation and cryopreserved in liquid nitrogen vapor phase. Analytical flow cytometry was used to check the purity and quantity of every magnetically sorted T cell population. Each sorted fraction had its genomic DNA isolated and then quantified by UV absorbance on a Nanodrop 2000c. This clonotype was obtained from a man aged 18 to 29 in good health. Sequencing input: naive CD4+ T cells sorted from blood. The sample's cell subset or site, from its label and the paper: CD45RA+ positively selected.

CDR3 region: CASSLVSGGSEQYF. The nucleotides are TGCGCCAGCAGCTTGGTTTCGGGGGGTTCCGAGCAGTACTTC. Recombination connected TRBV5-1 to TRBJ2-7; TRBD2 aligns with 7 central bases. The germline V gene yields SGHRS for CDR1 and YFSETQ for CDR2. At the junction V is shortened by 0 bases and J by 6 bases; bases outside the gene matches: 6. Counted from cysteine to phenylalanine, this CDR3 has 14 amino acids. Of all the DNA, just the CDR3 is kept, 42 bases in frame from base 1. With the portions outside the CDR3 filled from the reference TRBV5-1 and TRBJ2-7 genes, the complete variable region becomes KAGVTQTPRYLIKTRGQQVTLSCSPISGHRSVSWYQQTPGQGLQFLFEYFSETQRNKGNFPGRFSGRQFSNSRSEMNVSTLELGDSALYLCASSLVSGGSEQYFGPGTRLTVT.